This TCR beta chain was recorded in a study of blood T cell repertoires in COVID-19. Across the study: Acute and convalescent COVID-19 samples came from the United States, Italy and Spain. Sample material is recorded as cDNA or gDNA derived from T cells, B-cell-depleted T cells, or PBMCs.

Trimming left V 6 bases short and J 7 bases short, with 10 bases between. This CDR3 has 13 amino acids. The table came from immunoSEQ multiplex PCR; TCRdb's copy has only in-frame clones and leaves some out. Among about 150,000 clones, roughly 78% were seen once, and the ten largest hold roughly 15%. J is TRBJ1-6 and V is TRBV12-3 or TRBV12-4; TRBD1 is a possible D gene (5 bases). The sequenced sample consisted of peripheral blood. This TCR was sampled from a human donor with acute or convalescent COVID-19. The donor label of this sample is uncertain. CDR3: CASSPRGNSPLHF. DNA for the CDR3: TGTGCCAGCAGCCCTAGGGGAAATTCACCCCTCCACTTT.